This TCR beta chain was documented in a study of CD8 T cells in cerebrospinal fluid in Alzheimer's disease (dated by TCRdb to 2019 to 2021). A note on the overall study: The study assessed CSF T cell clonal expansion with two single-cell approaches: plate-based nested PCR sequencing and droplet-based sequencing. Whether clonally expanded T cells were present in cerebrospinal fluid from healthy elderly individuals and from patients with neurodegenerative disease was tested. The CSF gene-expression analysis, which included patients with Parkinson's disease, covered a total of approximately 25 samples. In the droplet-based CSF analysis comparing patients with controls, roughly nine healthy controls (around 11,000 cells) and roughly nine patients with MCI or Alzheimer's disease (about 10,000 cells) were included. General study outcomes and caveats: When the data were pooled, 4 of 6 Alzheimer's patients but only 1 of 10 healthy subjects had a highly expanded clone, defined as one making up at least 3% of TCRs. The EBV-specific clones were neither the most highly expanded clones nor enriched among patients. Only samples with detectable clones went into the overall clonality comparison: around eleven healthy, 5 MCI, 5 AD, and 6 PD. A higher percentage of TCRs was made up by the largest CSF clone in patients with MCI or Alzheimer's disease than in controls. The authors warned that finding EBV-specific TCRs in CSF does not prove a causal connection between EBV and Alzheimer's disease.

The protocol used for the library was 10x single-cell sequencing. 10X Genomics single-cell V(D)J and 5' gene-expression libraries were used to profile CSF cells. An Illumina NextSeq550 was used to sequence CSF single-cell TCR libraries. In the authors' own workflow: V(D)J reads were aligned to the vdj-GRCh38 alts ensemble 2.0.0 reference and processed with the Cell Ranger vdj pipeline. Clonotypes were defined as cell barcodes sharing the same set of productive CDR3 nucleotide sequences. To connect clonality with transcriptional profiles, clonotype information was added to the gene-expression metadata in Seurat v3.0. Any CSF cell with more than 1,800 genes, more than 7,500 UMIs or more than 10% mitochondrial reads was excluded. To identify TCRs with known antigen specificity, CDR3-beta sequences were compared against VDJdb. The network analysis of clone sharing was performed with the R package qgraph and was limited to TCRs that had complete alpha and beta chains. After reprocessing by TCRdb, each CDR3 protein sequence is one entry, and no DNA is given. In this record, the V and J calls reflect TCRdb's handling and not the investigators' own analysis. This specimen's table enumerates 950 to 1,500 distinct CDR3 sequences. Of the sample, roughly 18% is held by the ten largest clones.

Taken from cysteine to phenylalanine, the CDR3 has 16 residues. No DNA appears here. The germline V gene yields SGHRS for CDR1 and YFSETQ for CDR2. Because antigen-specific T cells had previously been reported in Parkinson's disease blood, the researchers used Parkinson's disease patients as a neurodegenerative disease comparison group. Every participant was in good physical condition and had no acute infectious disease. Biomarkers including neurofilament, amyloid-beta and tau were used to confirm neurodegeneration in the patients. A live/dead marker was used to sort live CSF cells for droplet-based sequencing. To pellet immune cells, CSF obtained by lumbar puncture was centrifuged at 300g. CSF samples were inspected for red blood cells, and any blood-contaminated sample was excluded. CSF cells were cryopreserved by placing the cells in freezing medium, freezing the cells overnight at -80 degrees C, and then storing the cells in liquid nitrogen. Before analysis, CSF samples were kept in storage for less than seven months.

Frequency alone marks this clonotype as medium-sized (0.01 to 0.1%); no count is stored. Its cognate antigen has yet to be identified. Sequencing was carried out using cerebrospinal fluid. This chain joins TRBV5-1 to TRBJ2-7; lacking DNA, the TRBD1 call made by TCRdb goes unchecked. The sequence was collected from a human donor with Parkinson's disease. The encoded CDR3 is CASSSLGGTDPYEQYF.